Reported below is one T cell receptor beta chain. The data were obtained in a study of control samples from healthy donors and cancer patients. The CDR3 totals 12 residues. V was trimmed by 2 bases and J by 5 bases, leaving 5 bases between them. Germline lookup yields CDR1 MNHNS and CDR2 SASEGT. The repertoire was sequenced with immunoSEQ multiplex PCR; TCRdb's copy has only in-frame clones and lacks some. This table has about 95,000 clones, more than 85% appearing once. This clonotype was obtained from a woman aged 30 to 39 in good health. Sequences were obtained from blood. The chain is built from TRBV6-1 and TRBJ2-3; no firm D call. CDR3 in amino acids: CASSEWRDTQYF. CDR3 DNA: TGTGCCAGCAGTGAATGGCGAGATACGCAGTATTTT.